This T cell receptor beta chain derives from a study of technical replicates of blood from a few donors listed by TCRdb under 2017. On this clone itself: Which antigen it targets is not known. No base quality values were provided; no much bigger clone lies one nucleotide off.

The CDR3 holds 13 amino acids from the cysteine to the phenylalanine. The only DNA kept is the CDR3, 39 bases in frame from the first base. Reading the germline V gene (reference sequence) gives CDR1 SGHNT and CDR2 YYREEE. A distance of 9 bases separates the germline ends of V and J, which lose 4 bases and 4 bases respectively. Library creation used the immunoSEQ multiplex PCR assay. TCRdb stores this immuneACCESS table with in-frame sequences only. Part of the clones is absent; in the studies checked, under half of the shortfall reflects unresolved V genes, and no reason is known for the rest. The sample has about 98,000 clones on record, almost 96% of them singletons. Over 0.2% of the sample lies in the top ten.

This receptor was obtained from a human donor in good health. Input material: T cells isolated from PBMCs. Recombination linked TRBV5-4 to TRBJ2-1; a tentative D call is TRBD1 (6 bases match). The DNA sequence reads TGTGCCAGCAGCCAAACAGGGTACAATGAGCAGTTCTTC. Its product reads: CASSQTGYNEQFF.